What follows are 27 T cell receptor beta chains derived from one specimen sequenced in a study of shared clonotypes between healthy human individuals (dated by TCRdb to the early 2020s). The library came from the immunoSEQ multiplex PCR assay. TCRdb stores this immuneACCESS table with in-frame sequences only. Part of the clones is absent; in the studies checked, under half of the shortfall reflects unresolved V genes, and no reason is known for the rest. In all, the sample holds 950,000 to 1,300,000 clones, and more than 60% of those were seen once. The leading ten clones occupy over 1.3% of the sample. Source material: memory CD4+ T cells sorted from blood. The meaning of the sample's cell subset or site label: CD45RA-negative fraction. The receptor set was obtained from a man aged 18 to 35 in good health.

A note on this clone: The sample holds other DNA sequences that translate to the same CDR3. The chain joins TRBV15 to TRBJ2-5, with 8 bases identical to TRBD2. The CDR3 extends over 15 amino acids. Germline-derived CDR1 and CDR2 are LNHNV and YYDKDF (reference sequence). V dropped 1 base and J dropped 2; count of bases not matched to a gene: 3. CDR3 residues: CATSRGLALQETQYF. The CDR3 DNA is TGTGCCACCAGCAGAGGACTAGCGCTACAAGAGACCCAGTACTTC.

This chain joins TRBV30 and TRBJ1-2; 10 bases are a match to TRBD1. The CDR3 runs to 14 residues. The germline V gene encodes CDR1 GTSNPN and CDR2 SVGIG (reference sequence). Unmatched junction bases numbered 8, after V lost 6 bases and J lost 4 bases. Written as DNA, the CDR3 is TGTGCCTGCGTCACCGGGACAGGGGCCTATGGCTACACCTTC. As protein: CACVTGTGAYGYTF.

Only a few counts were recorded for this clone. V gene TRBV11-3 combines with J gene TRBJ2-1; D gene ambiguous. V was pared by 8 bases and J by 8 bases, with 13 bases between. The CDR3 extends over 12 amino acids. CDR1 is SGHNT, CDR2 YENEEA, per germline. CDR3: CASVTKSHEQFF. In DNA form, the CDR3 reads TGTGCCAGCGTGACGAAGAGCCATGAGCAGTTCTTC.

The genes are TRBV6-1 and TRBJ1-1; perhaps TRBD1 as D (5 bases). From germline, CDR1 is MNHNS and CDR2 SASEGT. The CDR3 length is 12 residues. Trimming took off 10 bases at V and 5 bases at J, with 14 bases between the two ends. The chain's CDR3 is CATTLQGTEAFF. The CDR3, as DNA: TGTGCCACCACACTCCAGGGAACTGAAGCTTTCTTT.

V is TRBV21-1 and J is TRBJ2-7. TRBV21-1 is a pseudogene locus. The CDR3 runs to 17 residues. The CDR3 DNA reads TGTGCCAGCAGCAACGGTTCTAACAAGGGCTTCGGGGCTGAGCAGTACTTC. It encodes CASSNGSNKGFGAEQYF.

About this clone itself: Other nucleotide sequences from this sample produce the same CDR3. The chain is built from TRBV5-6 and TRBJ1-5; D remains unclear. Germline lookup yields CDR1 SGHDT and CDR2 YYEEEE. Trimming left V 0 bases short and J 4 bases short, with 5 bases between. The CDR3 is made up of 13 amino acids. As DNA, the CDR3 is TGTGCCAGCAGCTTGGGGCCTAATCAGCCCCAGCATTTT. Residues: CASSLGPNQPQHF. Complete variable domain (other parts from reference TRBV5-6 and TRBJ1-5): DAGVTQSPTHLIKTRGQQVTLRCSPKSGHDTVSWYQQALGQGPQFIFQYYEEEERQRGNFPDRFSGHQFPNYSSELNVNALLLGDSALYLCASSLGPNQPQHFGDGTRLSIL.

This sequence joins TRBV5-4 and TRBJ1-6; no clear D. V was trimmed by 0 bases and J by 5 bases, leaving 15 bases between them. CDR1 and CDR2 (germline): SGHNT, YYREEE (reference sequence). The CDR3 runs 17 residues. The CDR3: CASSLGKSNINNSPLHF. CDR3 bases: TGTGCCAGCAGCTTGGGGAAGTCTAATATTAATAATTCACCCCTCCACTTT.

About this clone: The sample carries other DNA sequences with the same CDR3. The rearrangement links TRBV5-4 to TRBJ2-7; no clear D. CDR1 is SGHNT and CDR2 is YYREEE in the germline V gene (reference sequence). The CDR3 runs 12 residues. Trimming took off 0 bases at V and 4 bases at J, with 5 bases between the two ends. The CDR3 sequence is CASSLEGYEQYF. For the CDR3, the DNA is TGTGCCAGCAGCTTGGAAGGTTACGAGCAGTACTTC.

This chain uses TRBV18 with TRBJ2-7; the match to TRBD2 covers 9 bases. Germline CDR1 reads KGHSH; CDR2 reads LQKENI. The trim removed 4 bases at V and 3 bases at J, leaving 10 bases unmatched. CDR3 size: 16 residues. The CDR3 DNA reads as TGTGCCAGCTCACTCTTTGAGGCTAGCGGGAACTACGAGCAGTACTTC. The encoded protein is CASSLFEASGNYEQYF.

The sample holds many counts of this clone. CDR3 amino acids: CASSIGTHGTQYF. In DNA form, the CDR3 reads TGTGCCAGCAGCATCGGGACCCATGGGACCCAGTACTTC. This rearrangement joins TRBV28 to TRBJ2-5; D is possibly TRBD1 or TRBD2 (5 bases each). With 6 bases removed from V and 7 bases from J, the gap between germline ends came to 15 bases. The CDR3 covers 13 residues. The germline V gene encodes CDR1 MDHEN and CDR2 SYDVKM.

The rearrangement joins TRBV7-2 to TRBJ2-7; D perhaps matches TRBD1 (5 bases). The CDR3 runs 14 residues. Germline lookup yields CDR1 SGHTA and CDR2 FQGNSA. V lost 7 bases to trimming and J lost 0 bases, with 13 bases between them. CDR3 sequence: CASTPDRDSYEQYF. In nucleotides, the CDR3 is TGTGCCAGCACCCCAGACAGAGACTCCTACGAGCAGTACTTC. Supplemented by reference TRBV7-2 and TRBJ2-7, the full variable domain reads GAGVSQSPSNKVTEKGKDVELRCDPISGHTALYWYRQSLGQGLEFLIYFQGNSAPDKSGLPSDRFSAERTGGSVSTLTIQRTQQEDSAVYLCASTPDRDSYEQYFGPGTRLTVT.

V and J are TRBV6-1 and TRBJ2-7, with 10 bases identical to TRBD1. The V and J ends lost 7 bases and 5 bases, in that order; junction bases with no gene match: 8. Germline CDR1 and CDR2: MNHNS and SASEGT. The CDR3 runs 14 residues. The DNA for the CDR3 is TGTGCCAGCAAGGCAAGGGACAGGGGAAACGAGCAGTACTTC. It specifies CASKARDRGNEQYF.

The rearrangement links TRBV7-9 to TRBJ2-3; D remains ambiguous. CDR1 is SEHNR and CDR2 is FQNEAQ in the germline V gene (reference sequence). Trimming removed 5 bases at V and 3 bases at J, with 12 bases between. This CDR3 region has 14 residues. The CDR3 DNA follows: TGTGCCAGCAGCGGATGGTCTGGAACAGATACGCAGTATTTT. Translated, it gives CASSGWSGTDTQYF.

V usage is TRBV27 and J usage is TRBJ2-1; TRBD2 matches at 9 bases. V shed 2 bases and J 0 bases; nucleotides not matched to a gene: 2. Germline values: CDR1 MNHEY, CDR2 SMNVEV (reference sequence). This CDR3 has 16 residues. This chain's CDR3 is CASSLERGVSYNEQFF. CDR3 sequence (DNA): TGTGCCAGCAGTTTAGAGCGGGGGGTCTCCTACAATGAGCAGTTCTTC.

The chain is built from TRBV7-8 and TRBJ2-7; TRBD1 matches at 12 bases. V lost 5 bases, J lost 4 bases, and 9 bases stayed unmatched. The CDR3 is 16 amino acids. From germline, CDR1 is SGHVS and CDR2 FQNEAQ. The CDR3 region is CASSTYRDRGQYEQYF. DNA for the CDR3: TGTGCCAGCAGCACATACCGGGACAGGGGGCAGTACGAGCAGTACTTC.

Turning to this clone: Other DNA sequences of this sample code for an identical CDR3. V gene TRBV9 combines with J gene TRBJ2-3; D not certain. The V gene's germline CDR1 is SGDLS and CDR2 YYNGEE. Trimming left V 0 bases short and J 2 bases short, with 7 bases between. CDR3 length: 14 amino acids. This CDR3 is CASSVAYSTDTQYF. Written as DNA, the CDR3 is TGTGCCAGCAGCGTAGCCTACTCCACAGATACGCAGTATTTT.

This chain uses TRBV10-3 with TRBJ2-7; 7 bases match TRBD1. Trimming took 6 bases from V and 0 from J; bases not matched to a gene: 14. The CDR3 loop spans 17 amino acids. Germline assignment: CDR1 ENHRY and CDR2 SYGVKD. CDR3 nucleotides: TGTGCCATCAGAGAAAGACTTTCGGGACAGAGCTCCTACGAGCAGTACTTC. This sequence encodes CAIRERLSGQSSYEQYF.

The V call is TRBV7-2, the J call TRBJ2-7, with 10 nucleotides matching TRBD2. The V and J ends lost 5 bases and 4 bases, in that order; junction bases with no gene match: 8. Germline V gene lookup returns CDR1 SGHTA and CDR2 FQGNSA. This CDR3 spans 15 amino acids. CDR3 protein: CASSLSGRAGYEQYF. The DNA for the CDR3 is TGTGCCAGCAGCCTAAGCGGGAGGGCCGGATACGAGCAGTACTTC.

CDR3: CASSQKAHEQYF. The CDR3 DNA reads TGTGCCAGCAGCCAAAAGGCCCACGAGCAGTACTTC. This chain uses TRBV14 with TRBJ2-7, with unresolved D. Germline CDR1 reads SGHDN; CDR2 reads FVKESK. V gave up 2 bases and J gave up 5 bases, with 7 bases separating them. The CDR3 length is 12 residues.

The V and J genes are TRBV2 and TRBJ2-2; D is possibly TRBD1 (5 bases). Germline loops: CDR1 SNHLY, CDR2 FYNNEI. The CDR3 is 12 residues long. V lost 5 bases, J lost 7 bases, and 8 bases lay in between. The CDR3 region is CASSRQLGELFF. CDR3 DNA sequence: TGTGCCAGCAGTCGACAGCTCGGGGAGCTGTTTTTT.

The sample holds one count of this clone. The chain links TRBV7-6 to TRBJ1-2, with D tentatively TRBD1 (6 bases). CDR1 is SGHVS and CDR2 is FNYEAQ in the germline V gene. The V end was cut by 2 bases, the J end by 3 bases, with 13 bases between. The CDR3 is 15 residues long. The CDR3 DNA sequence: TGTGCCAGCAGCTTACTTTCGGGGGGCCACTATGGCTACACCTTC. Protein sequence: CASSLLSGGHYGYTF.

The chain links TRBV19 to TRBJ1-1; weak D call: TRBD1 (5 bases). Germline CDR1 and CDR2: LNHDA and SQIVND (reference sequence). This CDR3 spans 14 amino acids. Trimming left V 6 bases short and J 3 bases short, with 14 bases between. CDR3 protein: CASSDRGMDTEAFF. The CDR3 DNA reads TGTGCCAGTAGCGATCGGGGCATGGACACTGAAGCTTTCTTT.

This chain links TRBV7-9 with TRBJ2-6; D possibly corresponds to TRBD2 (5 bases). The CDR3 is 18 amino acids. CDR1 is SEHNR, CDR2 FQNEAQ, per germline (reference sequence). V gave up 1 base and J gave up 0 bases, with 13 bases separating them. The CDR3 protein is CASSLGLEGASGANVLTF. The CDR3 region has the DNA TGTGCCAGCAGCTTAGGCCTCGAGGGCGCCTCTGGGGCCAACGTCCTGACTTTC.

The rearrangement joins TRBV14 to TRBJ2-1; D call uncertain. Germline-derived CDR1 and CDR2 are SGHDN and FVKESK. Trimming cost V 6 bases and J 4 bases, with 10 bases left between them. CDR3 length: 13 amino acids. The CDR3 sequence is CASSAGQYNEQFF. The CDR3 nucleotides read TGTGCCAGCAGTGCCGGGCAATACAATGAGCAGTTCTTC.

This clone was detected a few times. The rearrangement joins TRBV2 to TRBJ2-5; 7 nucleotides line up with TRBD1. Germline CDR1 is SNHLY and CDR2 is FYNNEI. The ends lost 6 bases at V and 1 base at J; junction bases unmatched: 2. This CDR3 is built from 13 residues. For the CDR3, the DNA is TGTGCCAGCAGGGGGACAGCCCAAGAGACCCAGTACTTC. Translated: CASRGTAQETQYF.

In this sample, this clone turned up a few times. The chain couples TRBV27 to TRBJ2-7; tentative D call: TRBD1 (5 bases). CDR1 and CDR2 (germline): MNHEY, SMNVEV (reference sequence). V lost 4 bases, J lost 5 bases, and 18 bases lay in between. This CDR3 is 15 amino acids long. This chain's CDR3 is CASSYRAVLRDEQYF. The CDR3 nucleotides read TGTGCCAGCAGTTACCGAGCAGTCCTCAGGGACGAGCAGTACTTC.

This rearrangement joins TRBV7-2 to TRBJ2-5; 9 bases map to TRBD2. V was clipped by 1 base and J by 5 bases; unmatched bases: 5. Germline V gives CDR1 SGHTA, CDR2 FQGNSA. This CDR3 is built from 15 residues. The CDR3 loop reads CASSLVGSGSETQYF. CDR3 coding DNA: TGTGCCAGCAGCTTAGTTGGTAGCGGGAGTGAGACCCAGTACTTC.